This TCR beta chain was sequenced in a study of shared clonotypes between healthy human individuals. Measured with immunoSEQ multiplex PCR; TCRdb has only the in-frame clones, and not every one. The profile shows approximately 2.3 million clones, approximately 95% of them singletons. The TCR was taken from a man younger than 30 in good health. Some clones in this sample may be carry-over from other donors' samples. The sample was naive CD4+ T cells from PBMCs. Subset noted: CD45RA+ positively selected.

This CDR3 reads CASSLAAGGNTEAFF. CDR3 DNA: TGCGCCAGCAGCTTGGCTGCAGGGGGGAACACTGAAGCTTTCTTT. The rearrangement uses TRBV5-1 and TRBJ1-1, with TRBD1 matching 7 bases. Germline V CDR1 and CDR2: SGHRS, YFSETQ. V trimming: 0 bases; J trimming: 1 base; junction bases outside the gene matches: 3. The CDR3 spans 15 residues.